The next 29 T cell receptor beta chains were all read from a single sample in a study of blood T cell repertoires in COVID-19. Clones were sequenced by immunoSEQ multiplex PCR, and TCRdb holds only the in-frame ones, with some missing. The sample lists 400,000 to 500,000 clones, nearly 90% occurring once. The material sequenced was PBMCs or T cells enriched from blood (not recorded which). These receptors were obtained from a woman under 30 who had been exposed to COVID-19.

A note on this clone: Distinct nucleotide sequences in the sample also encode this CDR3. The CDR3 DNA follows: TGTGCCAGCAGCTTAGAAGGGGGCTATGGCTACACCTTC. It encodes CASSLEGGYGYTF. The chain uses TRBV7-2 and TRBJ1-2; D is perhaps TRBD1 (6 bases). CDR3 length: 13 amino acids. V was clipped by 1 base and J by 4 bases, with 7 bases between them. The germline CDR1 and CDR2 sequences are SGHTA and FQGNSA.

The chain recombines TRBV5-1 with TRBJ1-1; 8 bases align to TRBD1. V dropped 1 base and J dropped 2; count of bases not matched to a gene: 7. Germline assignment: CDR1 SGHRS and CDR2 YFSETQ. There are 16 residues in the CDR3. CDR3 DNA: TGCGCCAGCAGCTTGCTCCAGGGGGCATCAAACACTGAAGCTTTCTTT. Amino acid sequence: CASSLLQGASNTEAFF.

J is TRBJ1-1 and V is TRBV7-9; D gene ambiguous. Germline V gives CDR1 SEHNR, CDR2 FQNEAQ (reference sequence). V was clipped by 5 bases and J by 7 bases, with 14 bases between them. The CDR3 length is 13 residues. The CDR3 reads CASSLSSGFEAFF. CDR3 in DNA: TGTGCCAGCAGCCTATCCTCGGGGTTTGAAGCTTTCTTT.

This clone was seen a few times. The chain couples TRBV7-7 to TRBJ2-7, with D unclear. Germline assignment: CDR1 SSHAT and CDR2 FNYEAQ (reference sequence). Between the trimmed V and J ends, which lost 4 bases and 9 bases, there was a span of 13 bases. The length of the CDR3 is 12 residues. In DNA form, the CDR3 reads TGTGCCAGCAGCTCCTCGACTTCGGTGCAGTACTTC. It codes for CASSSSTSVQYF. Variable domain in full (rest from reference TRBV7-7 and TRBJ2-7): GAGVSQSPRYKVTKRGQDVTLRCDPISSHATLYWYQQALGQGPEFLTYFNYEAQPDKSGLPSDRFSAERPEGSISTLTIQRTEQRDSAMYRCASSSSTSVQYFGPGTRLTVT.

This clone came up a few times. This chain links TRBV5-1 with TRBJ2-3; D is perhaps TRBD2 (5 bases). V shed 0 bases and J shed 5 bases, with 10 bases lying between them. Germline V gene lookup returns CDR1 SGHRS and CDR2 YFSETQ. CDR3 length equals 14 residues. DNA for the CDR3: TGCGCCAGCAGCTTGGGGAGGTTTATAGATACGCAGTATTTT. Its protein is CASSLGRFIDTQYF.

V gene TRBV6-2 or TRBV6-3 combines with J gene TRBJ1-2, with D tentatively TRBD1 (5 bases). The CDR3 is 14 amino acids. V lost 4 bases and J lost 4, with 13 bases in between. The germline V gene encodes CDR1 MNHEY and CDR2 SVGEGT. DNA for the CDR3: TGTGCCAGCAGTTTGGGGCAGGGCCCCTATGGCTACACCTTC. It specifies CASSLGQGPYGYTF.

V and J are TRBV6-1 and TRBJ2-3; 10 bases fit TRBD2. There are 15 residues in the CDR3. In germline, CDR1 is MNHNS, CDR2 SASEGT. With V trimmed by 2 bases and J by 5 bases, 4 bases remained unmatched. CDR3 in DNA: TGTGCCAGCAGTGAACTAGCGGGAGAAAGAGATACGCAGTATTTT. As protein: CASSELAGERDTQYF.

The chain couples TRBV7-9 to TRBJ1-1, with TRBD1 identical over 8 bases. Germline loops: CDR1 SEHNR, CDR2 FQNEAQ (reference sequence). The length of the CDR3 is 13 residues. With 7 bases clipped from V and 5 bases from J, the junction kept 6 bases outside the gene matches. The chain's CDR3 is CASTQGAVTEAFF. The CDR3 DNA reads TGTGCCAGCACCCAGGGGGCGGTTACTGAAGCTTTCTTT.

This clone was counted only a few times. The same CDR3 can be traced to other DNA sequences in this sample. This chain uses TRBV15 with TRBJ1-5; D not resolved. CDR1 is LNHNV, CDR2 YYDKDF, per germline (reference sequence). This CDR3 region has 13 residues. Trimming removed 0 bases from V and 7 bases from J, with 7 bases in between. The CDR3 reads CATSRDVGQPQHF. CDR3 nucleotides: TGTGCCACCAGCAGAGACGTCGGGCAGCCCCAGCATTTT.

The rearrangement joins TRBV14 to TRBJ1-1; D not resolved. V dropped 3 bases and J dropped 4 bases, with 9 bases sitting between them. Looked up from germline, CDR1 is SGHDN and CDR2 is FVKESK. The CDR3 loop spans 13 amino acids. CDR3 bases: TGTGCCAGCAGCCAGACACGAAGCACTGAAGCTTTCTTT. Its protein product is CASSQTRSTEAFF.

The chain joins TRBV4-1 to TRBJ2-7; possible D gene TRBD2, 5 bases. CDR3 length equals 15 residues. The germline gives CDR1 MGHRA, CDR2 YSYEKL. V lost 3 bases to trimming and J lost 0 bases, with 12 bases between them. CDR3 DNA: TGCGCCAGCAGCCAGTATCGGGGTGGCTCCTACGAGCAGTACTTC. Its protein product is CASSQYRGGSYEQYF.

The sample holds one count of this clone. The chain carries TRBV6-1 and TRBJ2-1, with D possibly being TRBD2 (5 bases). V lost 0 bases and J 2 bases, leaving 14 bases between the germline ends. Looked up from germline, CDR1 is MNHNS and CDR2 is SASEGT. CDR3 length equals 17 residues. Here the CDR3 reads CASSEALAGRPYNEQFF. The CDR3 region has the DNA TGTGCCAGCAGTGAAGCGCTGGCGGGTAGACCCTACAATGAGCAGTTCTTC.

Only a few counts were recorded for this clone. The chain has TRBV28 and TRBJ1-5, with D perhaps matching TRBD1 (5 bases). The CDR3 contains 14 residues. Germline lookup yields CDR1 MDHEN and CDR2 SYDVKM. Trimming left V 2 bases short and J 6 bases short, with 11 bases between. CDR3 DNA: TGTGCCAGCAGTTTAGGGGGGGAGGTTCAGCCCCAGCATTTT. Translation gives CASSLGGEVQPQHF.

The CDR3 loop is CASSVEGQLAEQYF. DNA for the CDR3: TGTGCCAGCAGCGTAGAGGGACAACTTGCGGAGCAGTACTTC. The chain employs TRBV9 and TRBJ2-7; tentative D call: TRBD1 (6 bases). Germline loops: CDR1 SGDLS, CDR2 YYNGEE. The CDR3 extends over 14 amino acids. V lost 0 bases to trimming and J lost 7 bases, with 14 bases between them.

The table lists this clone with a count of one. The J gene is TRBJ2-1, the V gene TRBV5-4, with 8 bases that match TRBD2. CDR3 length equals 17 residues. V lost 4 bases to trimming and J lost 8 bases; unmatched junction nucleotides: 17. Germline CDR1 reads SGHNT; CDR2 reads YYREEE (reference sequence). CDR3: CASSRVSGGPILYEQFF. The CDR3 DNA sequence: TGTGCCAGCAGCCGGGTATCGGGGGGGCCTATACTATATGAGCAGTTCTTC.

In its sample, this clone was seen a few times. This chain uses TRBV28 with TRBJ2-7; D perhaps matches TRBD1 (6 bases). CDR3 length: 16 residues. The germline V gene has CDR1 MDHEN and CDR2 SYDVKM. With 4 bases removed from V and 2 bases from J, the gap between germline ends came to 18 bases. The CDR3: CASSWDSRRGPYEQYF. The CDR3 DNA reads TGTGCCAGCAGTTGGGATTCTCGCAGGGGTCCCTACGAGCAGTACTTC.

This sequence joins TRBV19 and TRBJ2-7, with a possible D match to TRBD1 (7 bases). CDR1 and CDR2 (germline): LNHDA, SQIVND (reference sequence). Trimming stripped 5 bases from V and 1 base from J, with 12 bases between. The CDR3 contains 14 residues. The CDR3 DNA sequence: TGTGCCAGTAGTGGAGGGGGCATGTCCTACGAGCAGTACTTC. This encodes CASSGGGMSYEQYF.

Here the CDR3 DNA reads TGTGCCAGCAGCCAAGATCCTACAGGGGCGCCCTACGAGCAGTACTTC. This translates into CASSQDPTGAPYEQYF. The chain uses TRBV3-1 (or the pseudogene TRBV3-2) and TRBJ2-7, with 7 bases lining up with TRBD1. Germline lookup yields CDR1 LGHDT and CDR2 YNNKEL (reference sequence). The CDR3 totals 16 residues. Trimming took 0 bases from V and 2 from J; bases not matched to a gene: 7.

The chain employs TRBV18 and TRBJ1-5, with a possible D match to TRBD1 (5 bases). V lost 1 base, J lost 1 base, and 14 bases lay in between. The CDR3 loop spans 17 amino acids. Germline V lookup: CDR1 KGHSH, CDR2 LQKENI. The CDR3 DNA is TGTGCCAGCTCACCACTTTTCACCCGACAGAGCAATCAGCCCCAGCATTTT. Protein: CASSPLFTRQSNQPQHF.

The chain couples TRBV19 to TRBJ2-4; 9 bases align to TRBD2. Germline values: CDR1 LNHDA, CDR2 SQIVND (reference sequence). CDR3 size: 20 residues. CDR3 DNA: TGTGGTAGTCGAAGGGGCGGGACTAGCTCGTTACTTCTAGCCAAAAACATTCAGTACTTC. Protein: CGSRRGGTSSLLLAKNIQYF.

This clone was detected only once. This CDR3 is CASSFQGQGNTGELFF. DNA of the CDR3: TGCGCCAGCAGCTTCCAGGGACAGGGAAACACCGGGGAGCTGTTTTTT. V is TRBV5-1 and J is TRBJ2-2; 9 bases fit TRBD1. V shed 2 bases, J shed 2 bases, and the junction held 4 bases outside the gene matches. CDR1 and CDR2 (germline): SGHRS, YFSETQ. CDR3 length equals 16 residues.

The chain couples TRBV5-1 to TRBJ2-5; D uncertain. Germline V lookup: CDR1 SGHRS, CDR2 YFSETQ. This CDR3 contains 12 residues. V dropped 0 bases and J dropped 3 bases, with 3 bases sitting between them. CDR3 sequence reads: CASSLAEETQYF. The CDR3 nucleotides read TGCGCCAGCAGCTTGGCCGAAGAGACCCAGTACTTC.

V is TRBV7-2 and J is TRBJ1-4; no clear D gene. Trimming took off 8 bases at V and 8 bases at J, with 15 bases between the two ends. Germline CDR1 is SGHTA and CDR2 is FQGNSA. The CDR3 loop spans 13 amino acids. The CDR3 sequence is CASRGDTREKLFF. CDR3 sequence (DNA): TGTGCCAGCCGGGGAGATACTCGAGAAAAACTGTTTTTT.

The chain employs TRBV7-6 and TRBJ2-7; TRBD2 might be the D (6 bases). The CDR3 extends over 17 amino acids. Trimming pared 1 base from V and 0 bases from J, leaving 16 bases between. Per the germline V gene, CDR1 is SGHVS and CDR2 is FNYEAQ. CDR3 sequence reads: CASSLGKPGGSSYEQYF. The CDR3 region has the DNA TGTGCCAGCAGCTTAGGGAAGCCCGGGGGAAGCTCCTACGAGCAGTACTTC.

This chain uses TRBV10-3 with TRBJ2-7; TRBD2 matches 8 bases. Germline V gene data show CDR1 as ENHRY and CDR2 as SYGVKD. This CDR3 region has 14 residues. V lost 6 bases and J lost 3; bases outside the gene matches: 7. Written as DNA, the CDR3 is TGTGCCATCAGGGGGGGAACTAGCGGCTACGAGCAGTACTTC. Translated: CAIRGGTSGYEQYF.

In this sample, this clone turned up once. This chain uses TRBV28 with TRBJ1-1; TRBD1 is a possible D gene (6 bases). Germline V gene lookup returns CDR1 MDHEN and CDR2 SYDVKM. Trimming cost V 4 bases and J 5 bases, with 17 bases left between them. The CDR3 length is 15 residues. The CDR3: CASSSAVTGRTEAFF. The CDR3 DNA is TGTGCCAGCAGTTCGGCGGTGACAGGAAGGACTGAAGCTTTCTTT. Full variable domain (outside the CDR3, taken from reference TRBV28 and TRBJ1-1): DVKVTQSSRYLVKRTGEKVFLECVQDMDHENMFWYRQDPGLGLRLIYFSYDVKMKEKGDIPEGYSVSREKKERFSLILESASTNQTSMYLCASSSAVTGRTEAFFGQGTRLTVV.

J is TRBJ2-7 and V is TRBV10-3; 7 nucleotides agree with TRBD1. The V and J ends lost 3 bases and 2 bases, in that order; junction bases with no gene match: 7. The CDR3 spans 15 residues. Germline values: CDR1 ENHRY, CDR2 SYGVKD. The CDR3: CAISDGTANAYEQYF. In DNA form, the CDR3 reads TGTGCCATCAGTGATGGGACAGCAAATGCCTACGAGCAGTACTTC.

J is TRBJ2-3 and V is TRBV19; a weak D match, TRBD2 (6 bases). This CDR3 has 15 residues. V was cut by 8 bases and J by 3 bases, with 18 bases left in between. CDR1 is LNHDA and CDR2 is SQIVND in the germline V gene (reference sequence). The CDR3: CASGLAGFGTDTQYF. The CDR3 region has the DNA TGTGCCAGTGGCCTGGCGGGATTCGGGACAGATACGCAGTATTTT.

V is TRBV2 and J is TRBJ1-5; D call uncertain. This CDR3 comprises 13 residues. Germline V gene lookup returns CDR1 SNHLY and CDR2 FYNNEI. Trimming took off 7 bases at V and 6 bases at J, with 13 bases between the two ends. The CDR3 protein is CASKELTTQPQHF. Here the CDR3 DNA reads TGTGCCAGCAAGGAGCTAACTACTCAGCCCCAGCATTTT.